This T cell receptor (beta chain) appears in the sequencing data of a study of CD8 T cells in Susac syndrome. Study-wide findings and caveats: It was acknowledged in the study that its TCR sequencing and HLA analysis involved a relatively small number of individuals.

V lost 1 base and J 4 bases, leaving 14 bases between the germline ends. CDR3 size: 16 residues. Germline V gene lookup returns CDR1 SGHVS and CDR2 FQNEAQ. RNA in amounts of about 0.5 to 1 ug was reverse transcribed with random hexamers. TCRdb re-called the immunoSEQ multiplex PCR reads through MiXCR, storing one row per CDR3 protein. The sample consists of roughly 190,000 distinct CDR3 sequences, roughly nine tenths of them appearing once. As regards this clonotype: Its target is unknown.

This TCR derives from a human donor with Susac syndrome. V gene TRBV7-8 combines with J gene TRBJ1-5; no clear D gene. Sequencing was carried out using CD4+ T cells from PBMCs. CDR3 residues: CASSLEWGIPNQPQHF. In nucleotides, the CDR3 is TGTGCCAGCAGCTTAGAGTGGGGAATCCCGAATCAGCCCCAGCATTTT.